The entry below describes one TCR beta chain. The CDR3 runs to 15 residues. V was shortened by 3 bases and J by 3 bases, with 14 bases between the two germline ends. Germline CDR1 reads MGHRA; CDR2 reads YSYEKL. This sample stems from a study of blood T cell repertoires in COVID-19. At the level of the study: Acute-phase and convalescent COVID-19 samples originated in the United States, Italy and Spain.

As handled by the study authors: Estimation of nucleated cell counts relied on the amplification of reference gene primers. Produced via immunoSEQ multiplex PCR; TCRdb's table is partial and in-frame only. V and J calls and clone size are those listed in that table; D and trimming were worked out from the DNA. In the table there are 400,000 or so clones, around 86% of which are singletons. The receptor was derived from a human donor in a cohort sampled during active COVID-19. This sequence joins TRBV4-1 and TRBJ1-1; D is unclear. The sample consisted of peripheral blood. As DNA, the CDR3 is TGCGCCAGCAGCCACCGGGTCCAAAAAGACACTGAAGCTTTCTTT. This translates into CASSHRVQKDTEAFF.